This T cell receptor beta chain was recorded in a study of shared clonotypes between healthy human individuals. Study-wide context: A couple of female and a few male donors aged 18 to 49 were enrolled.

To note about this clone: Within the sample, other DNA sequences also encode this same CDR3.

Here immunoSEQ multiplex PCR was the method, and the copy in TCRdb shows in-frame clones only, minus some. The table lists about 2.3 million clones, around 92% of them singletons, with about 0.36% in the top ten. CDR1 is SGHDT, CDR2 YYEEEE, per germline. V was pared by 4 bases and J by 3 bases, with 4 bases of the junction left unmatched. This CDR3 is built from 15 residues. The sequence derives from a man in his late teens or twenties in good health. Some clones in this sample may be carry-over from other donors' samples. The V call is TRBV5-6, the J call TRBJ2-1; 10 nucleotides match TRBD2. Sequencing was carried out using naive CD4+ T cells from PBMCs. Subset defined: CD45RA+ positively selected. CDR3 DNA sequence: TGTGCCAGCAGCCTAAGGACTAGCGGCTACAATGAGCAGTTCTTC. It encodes CASSLRTSGYNEQFF. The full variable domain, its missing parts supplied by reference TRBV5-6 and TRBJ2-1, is DAGVTQSPTHLIKTRGQQVTLRCSPKSGHDTVSWYQQALGQGPQFIFQYYEEEERQRGNFPDRFSGHQFPNYSSELNVNALLLGDSALYLCASSLRTSGYNEQFFGPGTRLTVL.